Detailed here is one T cell receptor beta chain. The antigen remains undetermined. Treatment indicated: oral pan-JAK inhibitor, 5-10 mg twice daily. Germline CDR1 is SGDLS and CDR2 is YYNGEE. The CDR3 runs 16 residues. Germline trimming cut 0 bases from V and 4 bases from J; bases unmatched to any gene: 3. RNA, once extracted, was reverse transcribed into cDNA for use as the sequencing template. The table came from immunoSEQ multiplex PCR; TCRdb's copy has only in-frame clones and leaves some out. The table shows 150,000 to 200,000 clones, with 60% occurring only once. This record belongs to a study of CD8+ T cells in alopecia areata. About the research overall: Patients received oral tofacitinib, 5 to 10 mg twice daily, for moderate-to-severe alopecia areata. The drug, tofacitinib, lasted 6 to 18 months, followed by 6 months off drug.

General study results and limits: Both scalp clonality and the expanded CD8+ clones among the top 100 showed a significant decrease with tofacitinib. Whether baseline CD8+ expansion is linked to response remains uncertain, given a single nonresponder.

This chain links TRBV9 with TRBJ2-1, with TRBD2 identical over 11 bases. This sequence was found in a human donor with alopecia areata. This sample comprised CD4+ T cells sorted from blood, obtained at week 24, from a patient treated with tofacitinib. The CDR3: CASSVVGTSGYNEQFF. CDR3 nucleotide sequence: TGTGCCAGCAGCGTAGTGGGGACTAGCGGATACAATGAGCAGTTCTTC.